These 17 T cell receptor beta chains were all obtained from the same sample, sequenced in a study of T cell responses to AZD1222 COVID-19 vaccine. The protocol was immunoSEQ multiplex PCR, while the TCRdb copy is restricted to in-frame clones and leaves out a portion. The sample lists more than 250,000 clones, 85% to 95% occurring once. The source material was peripheral blood, sampled on day 0 of AZD1222 vaccination. The receptor source for this set is an adult in good health.

This clone was counted a few times. The chain is built from TRBV6-5 and TRBJ1-2; D is ambiguous. Germline CDR1 and CDR2: MNHEY and SVGAGI. V lost 11 bases, J lost 3 bases, and 13 bases lay in between. The length of the CDR3 is 12 residues. CDR3 in amino acids: CAARRQDYGYTF. The CDR3 DNA reads TGTGCCGCCCGGCGCCAGGACTATGGCTACACCTTC.

The rearrangement joins TRBV5-1 to TRBJ2-2; no clear D. CDR1 SGHRS and CDR2 YFSETQ come from the germline V gene. The CDR3 is 14 residues long. Deletions cut 2 bases from V and 6 bases from J, with 11 bases between. The CDR3 loop reads CASSFGPFPGELFF. The CDR3 DNA reads as TGCGCCAGCAGCTTTGGGCCCTTCCCCGGGGAGCTGTTTTTT.

The V and J genes are TRBV9 and TRBJ2-6, with D tentatively TRBD2 (5 bases). The V and J ends lost 5 bases and 0 bases respectively, with 9 bases between them. Germline V gives CDR1 SGDLS, CDR2 YYNGEE. There are 15 residues in the CDR3. The CDR3 here is CASSGRGSGANVLTF. In DNA form, the CDR3 reads TGTGCCAGCAGTGGCCGGGGCTCTGGGGCCAACGTCCTGACTTTC.

This chain connects TRBV19 to TRBJ1-1, with D possibly matching TRBD1 (5 bases). The CDR3 contains 13 residues. Germline V gene sequence: CDR1 LNHDA, CDR2 SQIVND (reference sequence). The germline V and J ends were trimmed by 5 bases and 5 bases, with 12 bases remaining between them. This CDR3 reads CASSPPGGTEAFF. CDR3 coding DNA: TGTGCCAGTAGTCCTCCTGGGGGGACTGAAGCTTTCTTT.

This clone was counted once. The chain links TRBV20-1 to TRBJ2-5, with TRBD2 matching over 7 bases. The CDR3 covers 11 residues. Looked up from germline, CDR1 is DFQATT and CDR2 is SNEGSKA (reference sequence). J was trimmed by 5 bases and V by 5 bases; bases with no gene match: 2. CDR3 sequence reads: CSAERGETQYF. The CDR3 DNA reads as TGCAGTGCTGAGCGGGGCGAGACCCAGTACTTC.

Only one count was recorded for this clone. The chain combines TRBV5-1 with TRBJ2-7, with 7 bases identical to TRBD1. The germline V gene has CDR1 SGHRS and CDR2 YFSETQ. Losses at the gene ends were 2 bases for V and 6 bases for J; bases not matched to a gene: 11. This CDR3 region has 15 residues. CDR3 nucleotides: TGCGCCAGCAGCTTACAGGGGCTCCAACGGGGCGAGCAGTACTTC. It specifies CASSLQGLQRGEQYF. The whole variable domain, filled in from reference TRBV5-1 and TRBJ2-7, reads KAGVTQTPRYLIKTRGQQVTLSCSPISGHRSVSWYQQTPGQGLQFLFEYFSETQRNKGNFPGRFSGRQFSNSRSEMNVSTLELGDSALYLCASSLQGLQRGEQYFGPGTRLTVT.

This chain connects TRBV5-6 to TRBJ2-1; 10 nucleotides agree with TRBD2. CDR3 length: 15 amino acids. The germline V gene has CDR1 SGHDT and CDR2 YYEEEE. V was pared by 0 bases and J by 9 bases, with 6 bases of the junction left unmatched. The CDR3 region has the DNA TGTGCCAGCAGCTTGGCACTAGCGGGAAGCGGTGAGCAGTTCTTC. Protein: CASSLALAGSGEQFF.

The V and J genes are TRBV15 and TRBJ2-3; a possible D gene is TRBD2 (5 bases). The CDR3 extends over 17 amino acids. V lost 3 bases and J lost 0, with 16 bases in between. Per the germline V gene, CDR1 is LNHNV and CDR2 is YYDKDF (reference sequence). CDR3 DNA: TGTGCCACCAGCAGTTACCTGGGAGCCTATAGCACAGATACGCAGTATTTT. Protein sequence: CATSSYLGAYSTDTQYF.

The chain links TRBV9 to TRBJ1-6; D is unclear. CDR1 and CDR2 from the germline V gene are SGDLS and YYNGEE. Trimming shortened V by 0 bases and J by 4 bases, and 5 bases separated the two germline ends. There are 14 residues in the CDR3. As DNA, the CDR3 is TGTGCCAGCAGCGTAGAACAGTATAATTCACCCCTCCACTTT. This translates into CASSVEQYNSPLHF.

V gene TRBV18 combines with J gene TRBJ1-1; D is unresolved. Trimming removed 5 bases at V and 0 bases at J, with 7 bases between. This CDR3 has 13 residues. In germline, CDR1 is KGHSH, CDR2 LQKENI. The CDR3 region has the DNA TGTGCCAGCTCAAGGACCGTGAACACTGAAGCTTTCTTT. Translation gives CASSRTVNTEAFF.

The chain is built from TRBV19 and TRBJ1-2; no reliable D call. CDR1 and CDR2 (germline): LNHDA, SQIVND (reference sequence). V was pared by 8 bases and J by 4 bases, with 11 bases between. This CDR3 region has 12 residues. CDR3 nucleotides: TGTGCCAGTCAGGAATGGGGCTATGGCTACACCTTC. Translation: CASQEWGYGYTF.

CDR3 in amino acids: CASSKIGYTF. The CDR3 DNA sequence: TGTGCCAGCAGCAAGATCGGCTACACCTTC. This chain joins TRBV21-1 and TRBJ1-2. TRBV21-1 is noted as a pseudogene. This CDR3 has 10 amino acids.

The V gene is TRBV20-1, the J gene TRBJ2-5; no clear D. V was trimmed by 3 bases and J by 2 bases, leaving 10 bases between them. This CDR3 is 13 amino acids long. CDR1 DFQATT and CDR2 SNEGSKA come from the germline V gene (reference sequence). This CDR3 is CSASWGGQETQYF. CDR3 DNA: TGCAGTGCTAGTTGGGGTGGACAAGAGACCCAGTACTTC.

The chain uses TRBV4-2 and TRBJ1-4; 7 bases are a match to TRBD1. There are 15 residues in the CDR3. With V trimmed by 1 base and J by 8 bases, 7 bases remained unmatched. In germline, CDR1 is LGHNA, CDR2 YNFKEQ. The DNA of the CDR3 is TGTGCCAGCAGCCAAGGAGACAGGGACGGCGAAAAACTGTTTTTT. Protein sequence: CASSQGDRDGEKLFF.

The chain has TRBV7-9 and TRBJ2-5; D is possibly TRBD2 (6 bases). The CDR3 length is 14 residues. Germline lookup yields CDR1 SEHNR and CDR2 FQNEAQ (reference sequence). Deletions cut 7 bases from V and 1 base from J, with 13 bases between. DNA for the CDR3: TGTGCCAGCAACCCCTCCGGGAGCCAAGAGACCCAGTACTTC. It codes for CASNPSGSQETQYF.

The CDR3 coding sequence is TGTGCCAGCAGTTACCGTCTAGAAATGGTATTGAATGAGCAGTTCTTC. Residues: CASSYRLEMVLNEQFF. The chain joins TRBV6-2 or TRBV6-3 to TRBJ2-1, with D hard to call. This CDR3 has 16 amino acids. V lost 2 bases, J lost 7 bases, and 18 bases lay in between. Germline lookup yields CDR1 MNHEY and CDR2 SVGEGT.

V gene TRBV4-1 combines with J gene TRBJ2-7, with 7 bases lining up with TRBD2. Germline CDR1 MGHRA, CDR2 YSYEKL. The CDR3 contains 16 residues. V lost 0 bases, J lost 1 base, and 6 bases stayed unmatched. The CDR3 nucleotides are TGCGCCAGCAGCCAAGAGGGGAGGGGTCAATCCTACGAGCAGTACTTC. This translates into CASSQEGRGQSYEQYF.